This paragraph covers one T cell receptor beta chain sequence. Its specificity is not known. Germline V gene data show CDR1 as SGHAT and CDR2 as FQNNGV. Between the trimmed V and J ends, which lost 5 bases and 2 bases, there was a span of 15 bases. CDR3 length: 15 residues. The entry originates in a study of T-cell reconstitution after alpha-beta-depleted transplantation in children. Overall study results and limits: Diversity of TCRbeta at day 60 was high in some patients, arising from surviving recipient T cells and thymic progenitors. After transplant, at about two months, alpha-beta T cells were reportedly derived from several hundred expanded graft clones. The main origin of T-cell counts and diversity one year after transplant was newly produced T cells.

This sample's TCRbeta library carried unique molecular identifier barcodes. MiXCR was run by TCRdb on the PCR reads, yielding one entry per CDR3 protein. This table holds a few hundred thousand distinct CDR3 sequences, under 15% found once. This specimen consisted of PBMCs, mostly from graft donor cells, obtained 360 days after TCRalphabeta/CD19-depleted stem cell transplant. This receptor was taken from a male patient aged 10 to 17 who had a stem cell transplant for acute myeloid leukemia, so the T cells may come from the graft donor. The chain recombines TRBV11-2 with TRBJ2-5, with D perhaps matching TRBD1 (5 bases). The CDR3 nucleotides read TGTGCCAGCAGCGGCCGACAGCGTACGCAAGAGACCCAGTACTTC. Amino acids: CASSGRQRTQETQYF.